The T cell receptor beta chain described here comes from a study of regulatory T cells in long-lasting Graves disease. Overall study findings and caveats: The study found TRBV28, TRBJ1-2 and TRBJ2-5 favored in persistent disease. Possibly, too few samples lowered accuracy.

Time point in this sample: newly diagnosed GD, antithyroid drugs for less than 3 months. Researchers made the TCR library from RNA that was extracted from PBMCs. The authors drew patients from an endocrinology department in Xi'an, China. The sample holds many counts of this clonotype. The target antigen is unknown. The V end lost 0 bases, the J end lost 3 bases, and 10 bases lay between the germline ends. CDR1 and CDR2 from the germline V gene are SGDLS and YYNGEE. The CDR3 consists of 15 residues. Construction of the TCR beta libraries employed iRepertoire HTBI primers in conjunction with Arm-PCR of CDR3 regions. TCRdb analysed the multiplex PCR reads with MiXCR anew, one entry per CDR3 protein. The repertoire holds fewer than 350,000 distinct CDR3 sequences, with roughly 18% as singletons.

Sequencing used peripheral blood mononuclear cells (PBMCs), obtained at new diagnosis, from a patient treated with antithyroid drugs. The chain employs TRBV9 and TRBJ2-1, with TRBD1 as a possible D gene (5 bases). The source of this sequence is a female donor with Graves disease. CDR3 sequence reads: CASSVAGRNYNEQFF. For the CDR3, the DNA is TGTGCCAGCAGCGTAGCAGGGCGGAACTACAATGAGCAGTTCTTC.